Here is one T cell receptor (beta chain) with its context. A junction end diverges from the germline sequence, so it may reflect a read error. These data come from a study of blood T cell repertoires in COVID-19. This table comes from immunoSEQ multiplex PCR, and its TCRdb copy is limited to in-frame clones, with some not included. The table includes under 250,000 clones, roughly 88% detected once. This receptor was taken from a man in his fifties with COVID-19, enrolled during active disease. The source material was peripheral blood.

Written as DNA, the CDR3 is TGTGCCAACAGCTTAAGTCGGGAAGGCGGGTACGAGCAGTACTTC. Protein product: CANSLSREGGYEQYF. The chain joins TRBV11-1 to TRBJ2-7, with D tentatively TRBD2 (5 bases). Germline assignment: CDR1 SGHAT and CDR2 FQDESV (reference sequence). This CDR3 comprises 15 residues.